Each of the 32 T cell receptor beta chains below was sequenced from the same sample in a study of cytomegalovirus exposure and HLA in healthy donors. Primers: 60 Vbeta forward and 13 Jbeta reverse. Clones were sequenced by immunoSEQ multiplex PCR, and TCRdb holds only the in-frame ones, with some missing. The sample gives nearly 80,000 clones, roughly 79% of which show up once; about 22% is in the top ten. The sample was PBMCs. Every receptor here comes from a woman aged 40 to 49 in good health and CMV-seropositive.

J is TRBJ2-5 and V is TRBV5-1; TRBD2 aligns across 8 bases. The CDR3 is made up of 14 amino acids. J lost 5 bases, V lost 4 bases, and 7 bases had no gene match. Germline CDR1 SGHRS, CDR2 YFSETQ. As DNA, the CDR3 is TGCGCCAGCAGCCACGGGGGGGCCTTGGAGACCCAGTACTTC. Protein: CASSHGGALETQYF.

This clone has more than one count but fewer than ten. The chain combines TRBV19 with TRBJ1-5, with a weak D call TRBD1 (5 bases). Germline V gene lookup returns CDR1 LNHDA and CDR2 SQIVND (reference sequence). There are 13 residues in the CDR3. Deletions cut 5 bases from V and 3 bases from J, with 8 bases between. The CDR3 reads CASSLRDNQPQHF. The CDR3 nucleotides are TGTGCCAGTAGTCTCAGGGACAATCAGCCCCAGCATTTT.

The chain joins TRBV2 to TRBJ1-1; TRBD1 matches at 8 bases. V lost 6 bases and J lost 4; bases outside the gene matches: 10. Germline V gene lookup returns CDR1 SNHLY and CDR2 FYNNEI. The CDR3 runs to 15 residues. The CDR3 spells CASRVYRGETTEAFF. CDR3 sequence (DNA): TGTGCCAGCAGGGTGTACAGGGGGGAGACCACTGAAGCTTTCTTT.

J is TRBJ2-1 and V is TRBV2; TRBD2 agrees at 7 bases. There are 12 residues in the CDR3. Germline trimming cut 3 bases from V and 15 bases from J; bases unmatched to any gene: 8. Germline loops: CDR1 SNHLY, CDR2 FYNNEI. CDR3 protein: CASSEGPGGPFF. The CDR3 bases are TGTGCCAGCAGTGAGGGCCCGGGAGGCCCGTTCTTC.

The J gene is TRBJ2-2, the V gene TRBV2, with 11 bases fitting TRBD1. The CDR3 length is 16 residues. Germline CDR1 SNHLY, CDR2 FYNNEI. V dropped 5 bases and J dropped 1; count of bases not matched to a gene: 3. The CDR3 bases are TGTGCCAGCAGTTTGGGACAGGGGGGGAACACCGGGGAGCTGTTTTTT. Translation: CASSLGQGGNTGELFF.

The genes are TRBV11-2 and TRBJ2-5, with D possibly TRBD2 on 5 matching bases. The length of the CDR3 is 13 residues. V lost 4 bases and J lost 1, with 7 bases in between. Germline V gene lookup returns CDR1 SGHAT and CDR2 FQNNGV. DNA for the CDR3: TGTGCCAGCAGCTCGGGGTCCCAAGAGACCCAGTACTTC. It codes for CASSSGSQETQYF. Full variable domain (missing parts from reference TRBV11-2 and TRBJ2-5): EAGVAQSPRYKIIEKRQSVAFWCNPISGHATLYWYQQILGQGPKLLIQFQNNGVVDDSQLPKDRFSAERLKGVDSTLKIQPAKLEDSAVYLCASSSGSQETQYFGPGTRLLVL.

The V gene is TRBV6-1, the J gene TRBJ1-6; D remains ambiguous. The germline V and J ends were trimmed by 6 bases and 9 bases, with 15 bases remaining between them. Germline V gives CDR1 MNHNS, CDR2 SASEGT. This CDR3 is 14 amino acids long. Written as DNA, the CDR3 is TGTGCCAGCAGGCCCGGGTTTGCCGGTTCACCCCTCCACTTT. Protein product: CASRPGFAGSPLHF.

The chain couples TRBV6-5 to TRBJ2-7, with 8 bases lining up with TRBD1. Trimming removed 5 bases from V and 2 bases from J; junction bases left unmatched: 5. The CDR3 has 14 amino acids. Germline V gene data show CDR1 as MNHEY and CDR2 as SVGAGI. The CDR3 DNA is TGTGCCAGCAGTCGACAGGGGCCCGCCTACGAGCAGTACTTC. Amino acid sequence: CASSRQGPAYEQYF.

This chain joins TRBV30 and TRBJ2-2; TRBD1 might be the D (5 bases). The germline CDR1 and CDR2 sequences are GTSNPN and SVGIG (reference sequence). V shed 3 bases and J shed 5 bases, with 7 bases lying between them. This CDR3 comprises 12 residues. The CDR3 reads CAWRDITGELFF. CDR3 DNA: TGTGCCTGGAGGGACATTACCGGGGAGCTGTTTTTT.

This chain links TRBV6-5 with TRBJ1-6; no clear D gene. Germline CDR1 and CDR2: MNHEY and SVGAGI. Trimming stripped 0 bases from V and 5 bases from J, with 11 bases between. The CDR3 has 16 residues. DNA of the CDR3: TGTGCCAGCAGTTACTCGAGAGCACAGAATAATTCACCCCTCCACTTT. It yields the protein CASSYSRAQNNSPLHF.

This clone was recorded once. V and J are TRBV7-9 and TRBJ2-5, with D uncertain. Germline V lookup: CDR1 SEHNR, CDR2 FQNEAQ (reference sequence). The germline V and J ends were trimmed by 3 bases and 0 bases, with 8 bases remaining between them. This CDR3 spans 14 amino acids. CDR3 protein: CASSFLANQETQYF. Here the CDR3 DNA reads TGTGCCAGCAGCTTTCTCGCGAACCAAGAGACCCAGTACTTC.

CDR3 nucleotides: TGTGCCAGCAGCCCCGAGGAGCGGGGACCCTACGAGCAGTACTTC. Encoded protein: CASSPEERGPYEQYF. The J gene is TRBJ2-7, the V gene TRBV7-9; TRBD2 matches 7 bases. From germline, CDR1 is SEHNR and CDR2 FQNEAQ (reference sequence). V lost 5 bases, J lost 2 bases, and 9 bases stayed unmatched. There are 15 residues in the CDR3.

This chain joins TRBV4-1 and TRBJ1-2; D unclear. The CDR3 length is 14 residues. Germline CDR1 reads MGHRA; CDR2 reads YSYEKL. Trimming cost V 1 base and J 5 bases, with 11 bases left between them. Here the CDR3 DNA reads TGCGCCAGCAGCCAAGCGCTGGCCCAGTATGGCTACACCTTC. It translates to CASSQALAQYGYTF.

This chain links TRBV4-1 with TRBJ1-1; D not certain. V shed 3 bases and J shed 0 bases, with 11 bases lying between them. This CDR3 region has 15 residues. Germline V gives CDR1 MGHRA, CDR2 YSYEKL. The CDR3 nucleotides read TGCGCCAGCAGCCAGAATGACATCTTGAACACTGAAGCTTTCTTT. Translation: CASSQNDILNTEAFF.

This clone was seen only a few times. The chain has TRBV7-9 and TRBJ2-1; 8 nucleotides line up with TRBD2. V lost 3 bases to trimming and J lost 3 bases; unmatched junction nucleotides: 4. The germline V gene has CDR1 SEHNR and CDR2 FQNEAQ (reference sequence). This CDR3 has 15 amino acids. DNA of the CDR3: TGTGCCAGCAGCTTCTCACTAGCGGTCTACAATGAGCAGTTCTTC. It yields the protein CASSFSLAVYNEQFF. The full variable domain, rest sourced from reference TRBV7-9 and TRBJ2-1, is DTGVSQNPRHKITKRGQNVTFRCDPISEHNRLYWYRQTLGQGPEFLTYFQNEAQLEKSRLLSDRFSAERPKGSFSTLEIQRTEQGDSAMYLCASSFSLAVYNEQFFGPGTRLTVL.

This clone was detected a few times. This chain joins TRBV27 and TRBJ1-2; weak D call: TRBD1 (6 bases). CDR3 length equals 14 residues. The ends were cut back, 6 bases at V and 4 bases at J, with 15 bases in the middle. From germline, CDR1 is MNHEY and CDR2 SMNVEV (reference sequence). CDR3: CASRGWGGFYGYTF. The CDR3 DNA reads TGTGCCAGCAGGGGATGGGGGGGCTTCTATGGCTACACCTTC.

The J gene is TRBJ1-1, the V gene TRBV29-1; 8 bases match TRBD1. This CDR3 has 13 amino acids. V dropped 4 bases and J dropped 2; count of bases not matched to a gene: 3. CDR1 SQVTM and CDR2 ANQGSEA come from the germline V gene. The CDR3 loop reads CSVAGQGNTEAFF. DNA of the CDR3: TGCAGCGTTGCCGGACAGGGTAACACTGAAGCTTTCTTT.

The rearrangement joins TRBV6-6 to TRBJ2-2; 9 bases agree with TRBD1. There are 15 residues in the CDR3. Germline CDR1 and CDR2: MNHNY and SVGAGI (reference sequence). With V trimmed by 2 bases and J by 10 bases, 8 bases remained unmatched. DNA of the CDR3: TGTGCCAGCAGTTACCCCCGGGACAGGGAGAAGGAGCTGTTTTTT. This translates into CASSYPRDREKELFF.

This CDR3 reads CASSSFVAGSYGYTF. The DNA for the CDR3 is TGTGCCAGCAGCTCATTCGTAGCCGGCAGCTATGGCTACACCTTC. This chain joins TRBV6-5 and TRBJ1-2; D not resolved. V lost 6 bases and J 4 bases, leaving 18 bases between the germline ends. The germline V gene encodes CDR1 MNHEY and CDR2 SVGAGI. This CDR3 region has 15 residues.

This clone was seen only once. The genes are TRBV14 and TRBJ1-2; D remains ambiguous. The CDR3 spans 14 residues. Germline V CDR1 and CDR2: SGHDN, FVKESK. Trimming took 1 base from V and 1 from J, leaving 7 bases between them. CDR3 loop: CASSQGADNYGYTF. CDR3 coding DNA: TGTGCCAGCAGCCAAGGGGCAGATAACTATGGCTACACCTTC. Combining the CDR3 with reference TRBV14 and TRBJ1-2 gives the whole variable domain EAGVTQFPSHSVIEKGQTVTLRCDPISGHDNLYWYRRVMGKEIKFLLHFVKESKQDESGMPNNRFLAERTGGTYSTLKVQPAELEDSGVYFCASSQGADNYGYTFGSGTRLTVV.

The chain uses TRBV2 and TRBJ1-2, with unresolved D. Germline CDR1 and CDR2: SNHLY and FYNNEI. The CDR3 totals 15 residues. V was shortened by 7 bases and J by 0 bases, with 15 bases between the two germline ends. The DNA of the CDR3 is TGTGCCAGCATCTATATGACAACTTCTAACTATGGCTACACCTTC. Translated, it gives CASIYMTTSNYGYTF.

The chain employs TRBV30 and TRBJ2-4; 7 bases align to TRBD1. V trimming: 3 bases; J trimming: 0 bases; junction bases outside the gene matches: 8. CDR3 length: 16 residues. Germline CDR1 and CDR2: GTSNPN and SVGIG (reference sequence). The CDR3 DNA follows: TGTGCCTGGAGCCCGTGGGGACAGCAAGCCAAAAACATTCAGTACTTC. Translated, it gives CAWSPWGQQAKNIQYF.

V is TRBV7-6 and J is TRBJ1-1; weak D call: TRBD1 (6 bases). V lost 8 bases to trimming and J lost 5 bases, with 15 bases between them. Germline CDR1 and CDR2: SGHVS and FNYEAQ. The CDR3 spans 13 residues. The CDR3 sequence: CASSAGGWTEAFF. The DNA for the CDR3 is TGTGCCAGCTCAGCGGGGGGCTGGACTGAAGCTTTCTTT.

V gene TRBV19 combines with J gene TRBJ1-1; TRBD1 might be the D (5 bases). V gave up 4 bases and J gave up 0 bases, with 9 bases separating them. Germline loops: CDR1 LNHDA, CDR2 SQIVND (reference sequence). CDR3 length: 14 residues. In DNA form, the CDR3 reads TGTGCCAGTAGTAGAGGACACCTGAACACTGAAGCTTTCTTT. It translates to CASSRGHLNTEAFF.

This chain uses TRBV2 with TRBJ2-6, with 9 nucleotides matching TRBD1. The CDR3 covers 15 residues. J gave up 2 bases and V 8 bases, and 4 bases lay outside the gene matches. The germline gives CDR1 SNHLY, CDR2 FYNNEI. CDR3 sequence (DNA): TGTGCCAGCCGGGACAGGGATCCTGGGGCCAACGTCCTGACTTTC. Protein product: CASRDRDPGANVLTF.

The chain joins TRBV28 to TRBJ1-5; D is perhaps TRBD1 (6 bases). The CDR3 runs 15 residues. Between the trimmed V and J ends, which lost 3 bases and 0 bases, there was a span of 9 bases. CDR1 is MDHEN and CDR2 is SYDVKM in the germline V gene. CDR3: CASSFSGVSNQPQHF. DNA of the CDR3: TGTGCCAGCAGTTTTTCAGGGGTTAGCAATCAGCCCCAGCATTTT.

The rearrangement uses TRBV6-5 and TRBJ2-7; unclear D gene. Germline CDR1 MNHEY, CDR2 SVGAGI. The CDR3 extends over 14 amino acids. V gave up 6 bases and J gave up 0 bases, with 12 bases separating them. The CDR3: CASRGPASSYEQYF. The CDR3 DNA follows: TGTGCCAGCAGGGGCCCCGCGAGCTCCTACGAGCAGTACTTC.

The rearrangement links TRBV7-3 to TRBJ1-1; 11 positions agree with TRBD1. Germline assignment: CDR1 SGHTA and CDR2 FQGTGA. This CDR3 spans 13 amino acids. The V and J ends lost 5 bases and 7 bases, in that order; junction bases with no gene match: 3. The CDR3 loop is CASSRTGGIEAFF. Here the CDR3 DNA reads TGTGCCAGCAGCAGGACAGGGGGCATTGAAGCTTTCTTT.

This rearrangement joins TRBV7-8 to TRBJ1-5, with D tentatively TRBD1 (5 bases). CDR3 length: 14 residues. V shed 5 bases and J shed 1 base, with 9 bases lying between them. Germline CDR1 and CDR2: SGHVS and FQNEAQ. The CDR3 sequence: CASSLRGSNQPQHF. CDR3 sequence (DNA): TGTGCCAGCAGCCTGCGGGGCAGCAATCAGCCCCAGCATTTT.

The V and J genes are TRBV6-6 and TRBJ1-2; D is unresolved. V was cut by 0 bases and J by 2 bases, with 4 bases left in between. Germline CDR1 reads MNHNY; CDR2 reads SVGAGI (reference sequence). The CDR3 length is 13 residues. CDR3 amino acids: CASSYSSNYGYTF. CDR3 nucleotide sequence: TGTGCCAGCAGTTACTCGAGCAACTATGGCTACACCTTC.

CDR3 sequence reads: CAISESAGGSGNTIYF. CDR3 sequence (DNA): TGTGCCATCAGTGAGTCGGCAGGGGGCTCTGGAAACACCATATATTTT. The V and J genes are TRBV10-3 and TRBJ1-3, with 7 bases that match TRBD1. J gave up 0 bases and V 0 bases, and 2 bases lay outside the gene matches. The CDR3 consists of 16 residues. Germline CDR1 ENHRY, CDR2 SYGVKD.

The J gene is TRBJ1-1, the V gene TRBV5-4, with TRBD1 identical over 8 bases. V lost 1 base, J lost 1 base, and 3 bases stayed unmatched. Germline values: CDR1 SGHNT, CDR2 YYREEE (reference sequence). The CDR3 is 15 residues long. The DNA of the CDR3 is TGTGCCAGCAGCTTGCAGGGGGCGGGGAACACTGAAGCTTTCTTT. This gives the protein CASSLQGAGNTEAFF.